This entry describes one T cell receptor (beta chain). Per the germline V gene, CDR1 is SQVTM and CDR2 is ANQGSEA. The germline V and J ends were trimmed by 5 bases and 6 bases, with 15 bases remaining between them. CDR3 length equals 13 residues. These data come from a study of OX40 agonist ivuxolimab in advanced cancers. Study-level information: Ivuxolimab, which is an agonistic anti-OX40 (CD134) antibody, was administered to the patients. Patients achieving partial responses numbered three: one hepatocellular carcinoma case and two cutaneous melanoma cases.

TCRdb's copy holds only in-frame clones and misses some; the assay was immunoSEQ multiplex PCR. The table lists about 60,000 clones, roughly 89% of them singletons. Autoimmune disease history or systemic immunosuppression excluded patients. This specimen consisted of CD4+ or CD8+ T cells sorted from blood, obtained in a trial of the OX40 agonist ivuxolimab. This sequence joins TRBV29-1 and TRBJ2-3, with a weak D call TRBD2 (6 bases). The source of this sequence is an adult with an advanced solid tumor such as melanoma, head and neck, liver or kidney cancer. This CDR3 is CSVSGEGRDTQYF. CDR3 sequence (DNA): TGCAGCGTTTCGGGAGAAGGTCGGGATACGCAGTATTTT.